Sequencing of this TCR beta chain was carried out in a study of long-term antiretroviral therapy in people with HIV. Version v3.0 of the immunoSEQ assay ran at survey level. The assay was immunoSEQ multiplex PCR, and TCRdb's table has in-frame clones only and misses some. The sample holds about 26,000 clones, roughly 80% seen once. This CDR3 is 14 amino acids long. Unmatched junction bases numbered 5, after V lost 5 bases and J lost 3 bases. Per germline, CDR1 LNHDA and CDR2 SQIVND (reference sequence). The receptor was derived from a woman aged 30 to 39 with HIV. The chain recombines TRBV19 with TRBJ2-7; 9 nucleotides match TRBD1. Sequencing used unsorted PBMCs, obtained 1.1 years before starting antiretroviral therapy. The chain's CDR3 is CASSAGTGLYEQYV. In nucleotides, the CDR3 is TGTGCCAGTAGTGCCGGGACAGGGCTCTACGAGCAGTACGTC.